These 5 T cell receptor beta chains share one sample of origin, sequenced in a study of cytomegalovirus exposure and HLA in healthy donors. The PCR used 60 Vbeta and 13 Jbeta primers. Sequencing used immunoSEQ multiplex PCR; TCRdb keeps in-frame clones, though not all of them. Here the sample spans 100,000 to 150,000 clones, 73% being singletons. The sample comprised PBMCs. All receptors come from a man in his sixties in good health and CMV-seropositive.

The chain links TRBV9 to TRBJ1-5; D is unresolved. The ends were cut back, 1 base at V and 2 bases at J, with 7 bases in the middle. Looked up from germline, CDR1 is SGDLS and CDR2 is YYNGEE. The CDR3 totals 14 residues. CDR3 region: CASSVRGGNQPQHF. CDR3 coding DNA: TGTGCCAGCAGCGTACGCGGCGGCAATCAGCCCCAGCATTTT.

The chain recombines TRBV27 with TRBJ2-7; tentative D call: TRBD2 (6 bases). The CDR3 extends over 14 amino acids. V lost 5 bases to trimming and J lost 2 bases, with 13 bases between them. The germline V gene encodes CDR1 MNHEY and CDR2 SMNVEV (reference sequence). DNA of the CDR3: TGTGCCAGCAGTGCTCGACTAGGGCCCTACGAGCAGTACTTC. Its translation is CASSARLGPYEQYF.

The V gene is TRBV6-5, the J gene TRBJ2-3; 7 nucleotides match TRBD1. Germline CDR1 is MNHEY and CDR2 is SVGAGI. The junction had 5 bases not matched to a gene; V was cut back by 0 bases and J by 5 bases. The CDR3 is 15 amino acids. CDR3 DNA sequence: TGTGCCAGCAGTTACTCGATGGCAGGGGGAGATACGCAGTATTTT. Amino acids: CASSYSMAGGDTQYF.

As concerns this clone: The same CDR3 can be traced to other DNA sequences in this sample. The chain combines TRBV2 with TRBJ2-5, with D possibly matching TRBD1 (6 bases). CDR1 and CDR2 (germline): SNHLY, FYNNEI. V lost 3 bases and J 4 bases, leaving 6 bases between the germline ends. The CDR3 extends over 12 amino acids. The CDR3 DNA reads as TGTGCCAGCAGTGACAGGGGAGAGACCCAGTACTTC. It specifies CASSDRGETQYF.

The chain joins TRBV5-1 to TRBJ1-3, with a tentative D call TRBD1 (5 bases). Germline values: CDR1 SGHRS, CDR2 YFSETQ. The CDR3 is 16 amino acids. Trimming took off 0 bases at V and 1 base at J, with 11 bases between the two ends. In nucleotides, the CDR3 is TGCGCCAGCAGCTTGGGTGACAGAGTTTCTGGAAACACCATATATTTT. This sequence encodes CASSLGDRVSGNTIYF.